These T cell receptor beta chains were read from a single sample in a study of Ad26.COV2.S vaccination and SARS-CoV-2 variants. Profiling relied on immunoSEQ multiplex PCR, and the TCRdb table lists in-frame clones only, not all of them. Of 360,000 or so clones in the sample, approximately 91% are singletons; the top ten hold approximately 1.9%. This material consisted of peripheral blood, taken in a trial of Ad26.COV2.S vaccine versus placebo. The receptors derive from a person between 18 and 65 years old who received the Ad26.COV2.S COVID-19 vaccine or a placebo. Both conserved end residues are trimmed from each CDR3. The order of the fields is V gene, J gene, CDR3 protein.

TRBV5-1	TRBJ2-3	ASSLGQGARDTQY
TRBV28	TRBJ1-1	ASSASTGRNTEAF
TRBV6-5	TRBJ2-7	ASSYSIGSYEQY
TRBV19	TRBJ1-4	ASGHGEKLF
TRBV5-6	TRBJ2-2	ASSLQGWMEELF
TRBV7-8	TRBJ1-5	ASSLVEINQPQH
TRBV7-8	TRBJ1-6	ASSLLGSGSPLH
TRBV7-2	TRBJ1-5	ASSLGGGHGQPQH
TRBV28	TRBJ1-1	ASSSRGSHPDTEAF
TRBV7-2	TRBJ2-7	ASSSLKSRSSYEQY
TRBV28	TRBJ2-7	ASTWGTSGSGYEQY
TRBV6-5	TRBJ2-1	ASSYSTGDEQF
TRBV5-6	TRBJ1-1	ASSLVMGGGTEAF
TRBV5-1	TRBJ2-5	ASSIQYQETQY
TRBV28	TRBJ2-7	ASSTTGTVSYEQY
TRBV11-2	TRBJ2-1	ASSLDTGTSQF
TRBV27	TRBJ2-5	ASSFRTGGISQY
TRBV7-8	TRBJ2-7	ASSLDEDGYEQY
TRBV2	TRBJ2-3	ASSPGLAGDTDTQY
TRBV6-5	TRBJ2-4	ASSRQGARNIQY
TRBV12-3/TRBV12-4	TRBJ2-5	ASSRGTQY
TRBV18	TRBJ1-1	ASSPQGAEAF
TRBV5-1	TRBJ1-2	ASSLDGTAALGYT
TRBV28	TRBJ2-1	ASSPRQGLLNEQF
TRBV5-4	TRBJ2-5	ASSRDGGDETQY
TRBV2	TRBJ1-5	ASSVWTGGDQPQH
TRBV2	TRBJ1-2	ASSESRNYGYT
TRBV14	TRBJ2-2	ASSLGVAGGTYTGELF
TRBV2	TRBJ1-2	ASMYRGFSYGYT
TRBV19	TRBJ2-7	ASSRAREAYEQY
TRBV9	TRBJ2-7	ASSPRLAVSREQY
TRBV4-2	TRBJ2-2	ASSPLGGGELF
TRBV6-5	TRBJ2-1	ASIEDRVYNEQF
TRBV10-2	TRBJ2-5	ASRRGTGGAETQY
TRBV18	TRBJ1-4	ASSPAEGEKLF
TRBV28	TRBJ1-4	ATARGGVANEKLF
TRBV28	TRBJ2-2	ASSFMDRTGELF
TRBV7-3	TRBJ2-5	ASTPSGRGETQY
TRBV7-3	TRBJ2-1	ASSLSPPGRNEQF
TRBV28	TRBJ1-3	ASSGGDRGFSGNTIY
TRBV12-5	TRBJ1-1	ASGRVAFSEAF
TRBV11-2	TRBJ1-4	ASSKTGGEEKLF
TRBV28	TRBJ2-7	ASSAGTEAYEQY
TRBV5-1	TRBJ1-6	ASRQGNSNSPLH
TRBV11-2	TRBJ2-2	ASSLDPGKGELF
TRBV11-2	TRBJ2-1	ASSFTGTSAYYNEQF
TRBV3-1/TRBV3-2	TRBJ1-2	ASSQGLNYGYT
TRBV7-2	TRBJ1-1	ASSLGWDGEAF
TRBV5-1	TRBJ1-1	ASSPRNKNTEAF
TRBV5-4	TRBJ2-7	ASSLYSGTYEQY
TRBV28	TRBJ1-1	ASQGDLPGGAF